The rows below give T cell receptor beta chains drawn from one sample of a study of T cell responses to AZD1222 COVID-19 vaccine. The table came from immunoSEQ multiplex PCR; TCRdb's copy has only in-frame clones and leaves some out. The sample yields some 120,000 clones, 88% seen once. Material: peripheral blood, obtained 28 days after the second AZD1222 dose. These receptors were taken from an adult who received the AZD1222 COVID-19 vaccine. The CDR3 runs from the conserved cysteine through the conserved F or W. Each record gives: J gene, V gene, D gene, clone size, CDR3 protein, CDR3 DNA. D genes are given only for firm matches. Expanded clones are given a class, and other clones once, few, many or no size at all.

TRBJ1-1 | TRBV6-6 | - | - | CASSSDRIEAFF | TGTGCCAGCAGTTCGGACCGCATTGAAGCTTTCTTT
TRBJ1-1 | TRBV7-2 | - | - | CASSRQENTEAFF | TGTGCCAGCAGCCGACAGGAGAACACTGAAGCTTTCTTT
TRBJ1-1 | TRBV9 | - | - | CASSVGTYTEAFF | TGTGCCAGCAGCGTAGGTACTTACACTGAAGCTTTCTTT
TRBJ2-2 | TRBV24-1 | - | - | CATNSNTGELFF | TGTGCCACCAACAGCAACACCGGGGAGCTGTTTTTT
TRBJ2-5 | TRBV3-1/TRBV3-2 | TRBD2 | - | CASSQWTSGTTQETQYF | TGTGCCAGCAGCCAATGGACTAGCGGCACCACACAAGAGACCCAGTACTTC
TRBJ1-5 | TRBV6-1 | - | - | CASSPPTGFNQPQHF | TGTGCCAGCAGTCCGCCGACAGGATTCAATCAGCCCCAGCATTTT
TRBJ2-1 | TRBV9 | TRBD2 | - | CASSVSGSNYNEQFF | TGTGCCAGCAGCGTTAGCGGGAGTAACTACAATGAGCAGTTCTTC
TRBJ1-2 | TRBV27 | - | - | CASTQDPGAANYGYTF | TGTGCCAGCACCCAGGACCCGGGGGCCGCTAACTATGGCTACACCTTC
TRBJ2-5 | TRBV19 | TRBD1 | - | CASSITGARQETQYF | TGTGCCAGTAGTATTACAGGGGCGCGCCAAGAGACCCAGTACTTC
TRBJ1-1 | TRBV29-1 | - | - | CSVDSWDTEAFF | TGCAGCGTCGACAGCTGGGATACTGAAGCTTTCTTT
TRBJ1-1 | TRBV5-5 | TRBD1 | once | CASSWGTGMNTEAFF | TGTGCCAGCAGCTGGGGGACAGGGATGAACACTGAAGCTTTCTTT
TRBJ1-5 | TRBV7-2 | TRBD1 | - | CASSLEGASNQPQHF | TGTGCCAGCAGCTTAGAGGGGGCTAGCAATCAGCCCCAGCATTTT
TRBJ2-7 | TRBV3-1/TRBV3-2 | TRBD2 | - | CASSLGLAGAIYEQYF | TGTGCCAGCAGCCTCGGACTAGCGGGGGCCATCTACGAGCAGTACTTC
TRBJ2-3 | TRBV7-2 | TRBD2 | - | CASSTRLAGVGTDTQYF | TGTGCCAGCAGCACTAGACTAGCGGGGGTGGGCACAGATACGCAGTATTTT
TRBJ1-6 | TRBV12-2 | - | - | CASRLETGTGGSPLHF | TGTGCAAGTCGCTTAGAGACCGGGACAGGGGGTTCACCCCTCCACTTT
TRBJ1-2 | TRBV29-1 | TRBD1 | - | CSVEGTGVIYRINYGYTF | TGCAGCGTTGAAGGGACAGGGGTGATATATAGGATTAACTATGGCTACACCTTC
TRBJ2-7 | TRBV11-2 | TRBD2 | - | CASSLPSGREQYF | TGTGCCAGCAGCCTTCCTAGCGGGAGGGAGCAGTACTTC
TRBJ2-3 | TRBV10-3 | TRBD2 | - | CAISDLAGGTDTQYF | TGTGCCATCAGTGATTTGGCGGGAGGGACAGATACGCAGTATTTT
TRBJ1-1 | TRBV28 | TRBD1 | - | CASSLVQGARSEAFF | TGTGCCAGCAGTTTAGTCCAGGGGGCGCGGTCTGAAGCTTTCTTT
TRBJ1-2 | TRBV30 | - | - | CAWSVLRQLINYGYTF | TGTGCCTGGAGTGTACTAAGACAGCTTATTAACTATGGCTACACCTTC
TRBJ1-3 | TRBV3-1/TRBV3-2 | - | - | CASSQATFGNTIYF | TGTGCCAGCAGCCAAGCGACGTTTGGAAACACCATATATTTT
TRBJ2-3 | TRBV7-9 | - | - | CASTWGQHTDTQYF | TGTGCCAGCACCTGGGGGCAGCACACAGATACGCAGTATTTT
TRBJ1-3 | TRBV4-1 | TRBD1 | once | CASSQLALRGTVGNTIYF | TGCGCCAGCAGCCAACTAGCCTTGCGAGGGACAGTTGGAAACACCATATATTTT
TRBJ1-4 | TRBV5-4 | - | - | CASSKTGTPNEKLFF | TGTGCCAGCAGCAAGACCGGGACGCCAAATGAAAAACTGTTTTTT
TRBJ1-6 | TRBV11-2 | - | - | CASSLVARGNSPLHF | TGTGCCAGCAGCTTAGTCGCGAGGGGCAATTCACCCCTCCACTTT
TRBJ1-2 | TRBV19 | - | - | CASSPNFIGGYTF | TGTGCCAGTAGCCCAAATTTCATAGGGGGCTACACCTTC
TRBJ2-7 | TRBV5-4 | TRBD1 | - | CASSLDRAGPGEQYF | TGTGCCAGCAGCCTAGACAGGGCCGGTCCGGGGGAGCAGTACTTC
TRBJ1-1 | TRBV19 | TRBD1 | - | CASTTSAGGSAFF | TGTGCCAGTACCACCTCGGCAGGGGGCTCTGCTTTCTTT
TRBJ2-2 | TRBV24-1 | - | - | CATSDRRLNTGELFF | TGTGCCACCAGTGATCGACGATTGAACACCGGGGAGCTGTTTTTT
TRBJ2-6 | TRBV2 | - | - | CASSGQSSGANVLTF | TGTGCCAGCAGTGGTCAAAGCTCTGGGGCCAACGTCCTGACTTTC
TRBJ2-3 | TRBV7-8 | - | - | CASSLARADTQYF | TGTGCCAGCAGCTTAGCCAGGGCGGATACGCAGTATTTT
TRBJ2-5 | TRBV6-2/TRBV6-3 | - | - | CASSYVIGGIEETQYF | TGTGCCAGCAGTTACGTGATAGGGGGAATTGAAGAGACCCAGTACTTC
TRBJ1-1 | TRBV6-5 | - | - | CASRGGPRTEAFF | TGTGCCAGCAGGGGGGGACCGCGGACTGAAGCTTTCTTT
TRBJ2-3 | TRBV28 | - | - | CASSLPGVRDTQYF | TGTGCCAGCAGTTTACCAGGGGTTCGGGATACGCAGTATTTT
TRBJ1-5 | TRBV2 | TRBD1 | once | CASSDQGAWDNQPQHF | TGTGCCAGCAGTGATCAGGGGGCGTGGGACAATCAGCCCCAGCATTTT
TRBJ1-5 | TRBV28 | - | once | CASKDTNQPQHF | TGTGCCAGCAAGGACACTAATCAGCCCCAGCATTTT
TRBJ1-1 | TRBV6-6 | TRBD1 | - | CASSSDPDRASTEAFF | TGTGCCAGCAGTTCTGACCCGGACAGGGCATCTACTGAAGCTTTCTTT
TRBJ2-7 | TRBV30 | - | - | CAWSRGLLPYEQYF | TGTGCCTGGAGTAGGGGCCTTCTCCCCTACGAGCAGTACTTC
TRBJ1-1 | TRBV7-2 | TRBD1 | - | CASSPGTGRMNTEAFF | TGTGCCAGCAGCCCGGGGACAGGGCGAATGAACACTGAAGCTTTCTTT
TRBJ1-4 | TRBV7-7 | - | - | CASSLGLATNEKLFF | TGTGCTAGCAGCTTAGGACTTGCAACTAATGAAAAACTGTTTTTT